This T cell receptor (beta chain) is drawn from a study of neurological immune-mediated disorders. Turning to the study itself: Of the approximately 34 patients with multiple sclerosis, about 30 had relapsing-remitting MS, whereas the remaining 3 had secondary progressive MS.

Each CDR3 protein gets one entry after TCRdb re-called the 5' RACE reads with MiXCR. The sample lists about 70,000 distinct CDR3 sequences, around 5.1% occurring once. This clonotype was counted many times. Its specificity is unknown. Study conclusions and caveats: There was no clinical or MRI feature that showed an association with the multiple sclerosis repertoire cluster.

The unsorted libraries had their origin in 2 million PBMCs stored at -80 C. CDR3 length equals 12 residues. Trimming cost V 3 bases and J 6 bases, with 8 bases left between them. The TCR was taken from a human donor with multiple sclerosis. The donor label of this sample is uncertain. The sequenced material came from PBMCs. The chain links TRBV12-3 or TRBV12-4 to TRBJ1-2, with D uncertain. CDR3 DNA sequence: TGTGCCAGCAGTTTTGGAGGCGATGGCTACACCTTC. This sequence encodes CASSFGGDGYTF.